Sequencing of this T cell receptor beta chain was carried out in a study of CD8 T cells in Susac syndrome. Findings and limits, study-wide: The study conceded that relatively few individuals underwent its TCR sequencing and HLA analysis.

A remark on this clonotype: Its antigen is currently unknown.

Random hexamers were used to reverse transcribe roughly 0.5 to 1 ug of RNA. The TCR beta CDR3 was amplified by immunoSEQ multiplex PCR across 54 Vbeta, 13 Jbeta. One entry per CDR3 protein, called by TCRdb with MiXCR from the immunoSEQ multiplex PCR reads. This sample has some 99,000 distinct CDR3 sequences; 90% to 96% occur once, and the top ten carry more than 0.08%. The CDR3 length is 13 residues. The J segment lost 6 bases and the V segment lost 5 bases, leaving 5 bases of the junction unmatched. From blood CD8+ and CD4+ T cells, TCR beta sequences were generated. Sequences were obtained from CD4+ T cells from PBMCs. The receptor's source is a human donor in good health. The J gene is TRBJ2-7, the V gene TRBV12-3 or TRBV12-4; 9 bases map to TRBD1. The CDR3 DNA reads TGTGCCAGCAGTCCTTGGACAGGGGCCGAGCAGTACTTC. Translated, it gives CASSPWTGAEQYF.